A single sample is the source of the 31 T cell receptor beta chains below, sequenced in a study of T cells of healthy individuals. TCRdb itself ran the 5' RACE reads through MiXCR, one entry per CDR3 protein. Of nearly 100,000 distinct CDR3 sequences detected, 17% appear once; the ten largest clones hold under 7.5%. The receptors here all came from a human donor in good health.

The chain joins TRBV28 to TRBJ1-2; D ambiguous. This CDR3 contains 12 residues. Germline-derived CDR1 and CDR2 are MDHEN and SYDVKM. V lost 5 bases to trimming and J lost 3 bases, with 7 bases between them. The DNA for the CDR3 is TGTGCCAGCAGTACGGGCGACTATGGCTACACCTTC. Amino acids: CASSTGDYGYTF.

The chain couples TRBV7-2 to TRBJ2-7, with 13 positions matching TRBD2. V shed 5 bases and J 7 bases; nucleotides not matched to a gene: 5. The germline gives CDR1 SGHTA, CDR2 FQGNSA. This CDR3 spans 14 amino acids. CDR3 region: CASSVPGLAGEQYF. CDR3 sequence (DNA): TGTGCCAGCAGCGTACCGGGACTAGCGGGGGAGCAGTACTTC.

This clonotype was seen only a few times. The chain has TRBV7-8 and TRBJ1-6; D is perhaps TRBD1 (6 bases). Germline loops: CDR1 SGHVS, CDR2 FQNEAQ. The CDR3 sequence is 15 residues long. V was shortened by 6 bases and J by 8 bases, with 17 bases between the two germline ends. The CDR3 reads CASRQTGTLDSPLHF. The CDR3 bases are TGTGCCAGCAGACAAACCGGGACATTGGATTCACCCCTCCACTTT.

This clonotype was counted a few times. This chain links TRBV6-5 with TRBJ2-3; D is undetermined. The CDR3 loop spans 13 amino acids. Germline V CDR1 and CDR2: MNHEY, SVGAGI. The germline V and J ends were trimmed by 2 bases and 2 bases, with 5 bases remaining between them. The CDR3 bases are TGTGCCAGCAGTTACCGCGTCACAGATACGCAGTATTTT. It translates to CASSYRVTDTQYF.

The CDR3 spells CASSYPHRGDYEQYF. CDR3 in DNA: TGTGCCAGCAGTTACCCGCACCGGGGAGACTACGAGCAGTACTTC. The gene calls are TRBV6-2 or TRBV6-3 and TRBJ2-7, with a weak D call TRBD2 (5 bases). This CDR3 spans 15 amino acids. V lost 2 bases to trimming and J lost 3 bases, with 14 bases between them. In germline, CDR1 is MNHEY, CDR2 SVGEGT.

The rearrangement joins TRBV7-9 to TRBJ2-3, with D tentatively TRBD2 (7 bases). The CDR3 is 15 amino acids. From germline, CDR1 is SEHNR and CDR2 FQNEAQ (reference sequence). V shed 5 bases and J shed 6 bases, with 18 bases lying between them. The CDR3 DNA sequence: TGTGCCAGCAGCCCACAGGGAGGGAAAGGGGATACGCAGTATTTT. Its translation is CASSPQGGKGDTQYF.

The chain couples TRBV11-2 to TRBJ2-5; D is unclear. This CDR3 comprises 14 residues. CDR1 SGHAT and CDR2 FQNNGV come from the germline V gene. Trimming stripped 0 bases from V and 3 bases from J, with 8 bases between. CDR3 loop: CASSLDLQKETQYF. The CDR3 DNA reads TGTGCCAGCAGCTTAGATCTCCAGAAAGAGACCCAGTACTTC.

The V call is TRBV11-3, the J call TRBJ2-2; the match to TRBD1 covers 7 bases. CDR1 SGHNT and CDR2 YENEEA come from the germline V gene. This CDR3 has 15 amino acids. With 4 bases clipped from V and 4 bases from J, the junction kept 6 bases outside the gene matches. The CDR3 region is CASSSRTGRTGELFF. The CDR3 region has the DNA TGTGCCAGCAGCTCCCGGACAGGACGCACCGGGGAGCTGTTTTTT.

Only a few counts were recorded for this clonotype. This chain uses TRBV6-2 or TRBV6-3 with TRBJ2-2; D is possibly TRBD1 (7 bases). The germline V gene encodes CDR1 MNHEY and CDR2 SVGEGT. This CDR3 has 14 amino acids. Deletions cut 7 bases from V and 6 bases from J, with 15 bases between. CDR3 bases: TGTGCCAGCAAGGAGGGGACAGACCCCGGGGAGCTGTTTTTT. Its translation is CASKEGTDPGELFF.

This clonotype was observed at least ten times. The V call is TRBV5-1, the J call TRBJ2-3; D is perhaps TRBD1 (6 bases). The CDR3 is 13 amino acids. From germline, CDR1 is SGHRS and CDR2 YFSETQ. V lost 0 bases to trimming and J lost 4 bases, with 6 bases between them. CDR3 DNA: TGCGCCAGCAGCTTGGCAGGGGCAGATACGCAGTATTTT. This encodes CASSLAGADTQYF. The full variable domain, in which reference TRBV5-1 and TRBJ2-3 provide the parts outside the CDR3, is KAGVTQTPRYLIKTRGQQVTLSCSPISGHRSVSWYQQTPGQGLQFLFEYFSETQRNKGNFPGRFSGRQFSNSRSEMNVSTLELGDSALYLCASSLAGADTQYFGPGTRLTVL.

There are a few counts of this clonotype. The V and J genes are TRBV2 and TRBJ2-1; 9 nucleotides match TRBD2. CDR1 is SNHLY and CDR2 is FYNNEI in the germline V gene. This CDR3 has 16 residues. V shed 3 bases, J shed 5 bases, and the junction held 8 bases outside the gene matches. CDR3 sequence reads: CASSEMGRGGNNEQFF. The CDR3 nucleotides read TGTGCCAGCAGTGAGATGGGGCGGGGGGGCAACAATGAGCAGTTCTTC.

A few counts support this clonotype. The rearrangement uses TRBV21-1 and TRBJ2-5; whether TRBD1, the table's D call, matches the DNA was not checked. TRBV21-1 is assigned pseudogene status. CDR3 length: 11 amino acids. CDR3 residues: CANHSGETQYF. CDR3 nucleotides: TGTGCCAACCACTCAGGGGAGACCCAGTACTTC.

This clonotype was found many times. The chain couples TRBV6-5 to TRBJ1-6; D is perhaps TRBD1 (6 bases). Trimming left V 6 bases short and J 6 bases short, with 9 bases between. This CDR3 is 13 amino acids long. CDR1 MNHEY and CDR2 SVGAGI come from the germline V gene. CDR3 loop: CASSDRRNSPLHF. The CDR3 nucleotides are TGTGCCAGCAGCGACAGGCGTAATTCACCCCTCCACTTT.

At least ten counts were recorded for this clonotype. The V call is TRBV6-2 or TRBV6-3, the J call TRBJ2-2; the D gene could be TRBD1 or TRBD2 (6 bases each). The CDR3 spans 17 residues. V dropped 0 bases and J dropped 7 bases, with 18 bases sitting between them. CDR1 is MNHEY and CDR2 is SVGEGT in the germline V gene. The CDR3 DNA is TGTGCCAGCAGTTACTCGGCGGAGGGGGTAGAGGTCGGGGAGCTGTTTTTT. Protein sequence: CASSYSAEGVEVGELFF.

This chain connects TRBV24-1 to TRBJ2-2; TRBD2 aligns across 7 bases. Unmatched junction bases numbered 3, after V lost 2 bases and J lost 4 bases. Germline loops: CDR1 KGHDR, CDR2 SFDVKD. This CDR3 is built from 15 residues. CDR3: CATSDWEGTTGELFF. The CDR3 nucleotides read TGTGCCACCAGTGATTGGGAGGGAACCACCGGGGAGCTGTTTTTT.

The chain uses TRBV6-6 and TRBJ2-7, with D possibly TRBD1 on 6 matching bases. V lost 5 bases, J lost 3 bases, and 17 bases lay in between. Germline assignment: CDR1 MNHNY and CDR2 SVGAGI (reference sequence). This CDR3 is built from 15 residues. The CDR3 DNA reads as TGTGCCAGCAGTGCAAATAACAGGGTAGGCTACGAGCAGTACTTC. Amino acid sequence: CASSANNRVGYEQYF.

The rearrangement links TRBV20-1 to TRBJ1-5; no reliable D call. V was shortened by 5 bases and J by 0 bases, with 8 bases between the two germline ends. The CDR3 contains 13 residues. The germline V gene encodes CDR1 DFQATT and CDR2 SNEGSKA (reference sequence). The chain's CDR3 is CSALGSSNQPQHF. The CDR3 region has the DNA TGCAGTGCTCTCGGGAGTAGCAATCAGCCCCAGCATTTT.

Many counts were recorded for this clonotype. V is TRBV29-1 and J is TRBJ1-2, with unresolved D. The CDR3 extends over 14 amino acids. CDR1 is SQVTM, CDR2 ANQGSEA, per germline. Between the trimmed V and J ends, which lost 6 bases and 4 bases, there was a span of 18 bases. DNA of the CDR3: TGCAGCGTCCACCTCCCGTGGGAGTTCTATGGCTACACCTTC. Its protein is CSVHLPWEFYGYTF.

This clonotype has only a few counts. The chain carries TRBV27 and TRBJ2-2; 7 bases are a match to TRBD1. Germline trimming cut 8 bases from V and 6 bases from J; bases unmatched to any gene: 9. The CDR3 is 14 amino acids. Germline-derived CDR1 and CDR2 are MNHEY and SMNVEV (reference sequence). CDR3 coding DNA: TGTGCCAGCTCCGGACAGGACTTGTCCGGGGAGCTGTTTTTT. It specifies CASSGQDLSGELFF.

This clonotype was seen ten or more times. This rearrangement joins TRBV6-5 to TRBJ2-7; D not certain. V shed 2 bases and J shed 4 bases, with 9 bases lying between them. This CDR3 has 13 residues. CDR1 and CDR2 from the germline V gene are MNHEY and SVGAGI. In DNA, the CDR3 is TGTGCCAGCAGTTACGACGCCCTTTACGAGCAGTACTTC. Protein sequence: CASSYDALYEQYF.

This clonotype was observed a few times. The J gene is TRBJ2-7, the V gene TRBV24-1, with 7 nucleotides matching TRBD1. V shed 4 bases, J shed 5 bases, and the junction held 7 bases outside the gene matches. CDR1 is KGHDR, CDR2 SFDVKD, per germline. The CDR3 runs to 14 residues. CDR3 sequence: CATSETDRSHEQYF. DNA for the CDR3: TGTGCCACCAGTGAGACGGACAGGAGCCACGAGCAGTACTTC.

This chain links TRBV4-1 with TRBJ1-4; maybe TRBD1 (5 bases). The germline V and J ends were trimmed by 5 bases and 0 bases, with 7 bases remaining between them. The CDR3 consists of 14 residues. Per the germline V gene, CDR1 is MGHRA and CDR2 is YSYEKL. CDR3 sequence reads: CASSTGATNEKLFF. For the CDR3, the DNA is TGCGCCAGCAGCACAGGAGCAACTAATGAAAAACTGTTTTTT.

The J gene is TRBJ1-1, the V gene TRBV7-2; the D is unclear. The CDR3 covers 13 residues. With 1 base removed from V and 2 bases from J, the gap between germline ends came to 5 bases. Germline V gene sequence: CDR1 SGHTA, CDR2 FQGNSA. The CDR3 region has the DNA TGTGCCAGCAGCTTAGGAGAAAACACTGAAGCTTTCTTT. It specifies CASSLGENTEAFF.

The V gene is TRBV14, the J gene TRBJ2-2; D is uncertain. Germline V lookup: CDR1 SGHDN, CDR2 FVKESK. The CDR3 totals 13 residues. The V gene lost 2 bases and the J gene lost 6 bases, with 7 bases spanning the gap. The CDR3 loop is CASSQFSPGELFF. CDR3 nucleotide sequence: TGTGCCAGCAGCCAATTTTCCCCCGGGGAGCTGTTTTTT.

This clonotype showed up many times. The V call is TRBV28, the J call TRBJ2-3; tentative D call: TRBD2 (6 bases). V gave up 7 bases and J gave up 0 bases, with 14 bases separating them. Germline-derived CDR1 and CDR2 are MDHEN and SYDVKM. CDR3 length equals 15 residues. Here the CDR3 reads CASIERRASTDTQYF. In nucleotides, the CDR3 is TGTGCCAGCATCGAGAGGAGGGCTAGCACAGATACGCAGTATTTT.

The chain couples TRBV4-3 to TRBJ2-5; D is tentatively TRBD1 or TRBD2 (5 bases each). Germline lookup yields CDR1 LGHNA and CDR2 YSLEER. The CDR3 runs 13 residues. Trimming cost V 3 bases and J 1 base, with 6 bases left between them. Here the CDR3 reads CASSQGVQETQYF. CDR3 DNA sequence: TGCGCCAGCAGCCAGGGGGTCCAAGAGACCCAGTACTTC.

The chain has TRBV5-1 and TRBJ2-2; 7 bases are a match to TRBD2. The CDR3 has 16 residues. Germline values: CDR1 SGHRS, CDR2 YFSETQ. Trimming took 4 bases from V and 2 from J; bases not matched to a gene: 8. CDR3 residues: CASSTPSSGNTGELFF. The CDR3 DNA reads TGCGCCAGCAGCACACCGTCTAGCGGCAACACCGGGGAGCTGTTTTTT. The whole variable domain, remainder taken from reference TRBV5-1 and TRBJ2-2, is KAGVTQTPRYLIKTRGQQVTLSCSPISGHRSVSWYQQTPGQGLQFLFEYFSETQRNKGNFPGRFSGRQFSNSRSEMNVSTLELGDSALYLCASSTPSSGNTGELFFGEGSRLTVL.

In its sample, this clonotype was seen many times. The chain carries TRBV20-1 and TRBJ1-6; maybe TRBD1 (6 bases). The V gene lost 1 base and the J gene lost 0 bases, with 10 bases spanning the gap. In germline, CDR1 is DFQATT, CDR2 SNEGSKA (reference sequence). This CDR3 comprises 16 residues. CDR3 in DNA: TGCAGTGCTAGAGGACAGGAGAGCTCCTATAATTCACCCCTCCACTTT. It yields the protein CSARGQESSYNSPLHF.

This clonotype has at least ten counts. The chain combines TRBV18 with TRBJ2-5; the match to TRBD1 covers 9 bases. V shed 4 bases, J shed 4 bases, and the junction held 7 bases outside the gene matches. CDR1 KGHSH and CDR2 LQKENI come from the germline V gene. This CDR3 contains 15 residues. The CDR3 protein is CASSRSDRGSETQYF. The CDR3 nucleotides are TGTGCCAGCTCACGGTCCGACAGGGGGTCAGAGACCCAGTACTTC.

Sample share makes this clonotype large (0.1 to 1%). This chain joins TRBV28 and TRBJ2-7, with D possibly matching TRBD1 (5 bases). CDR3 length: 13 residues. CDR1 is MDHEN and CDR2 is SYDVKM in the germline V gene. The V gene lost 8 bases and the J gene lost 2 bases, with 13 bases spanning the gap. CDR3 coding DNA: TGTGCCAGCGGAAGGGGCTTTACCTACGAGCAGTACTTC. Amino acids: CASGRGFTYEQYF.

The chain carries TRBV28 and TRBJ1-4, with 9 positions matching TRBD1. This CDR3 region has 16 residues. Losses at the gene ends were 4 bases for V and 3 bases for J; bases not matched to a gene: 6. Germline V lookup: CDR1 MDHEN, CDR2 SYDVKM. The CDR3 reads CASSYRGHPANEKLFF. CDR3 in DNA: TGTGCCAGCAGTTACAGGGGGCACCCGGCTAATGAAAAACTGTTTTTT. Drawing the rest from reference TRBV28 and TRBJ1-4, the complete variable domain is DVKVTQSSRYLVKRTGEKVFLECVQDMDHENMFWYRQDPGLGLRLIYFSYDVKMKEKGDIPEGYSVSREKKERFSLILESASTNQTSMYLCASSYRGHPANEKLFFGSGTQLSVL.